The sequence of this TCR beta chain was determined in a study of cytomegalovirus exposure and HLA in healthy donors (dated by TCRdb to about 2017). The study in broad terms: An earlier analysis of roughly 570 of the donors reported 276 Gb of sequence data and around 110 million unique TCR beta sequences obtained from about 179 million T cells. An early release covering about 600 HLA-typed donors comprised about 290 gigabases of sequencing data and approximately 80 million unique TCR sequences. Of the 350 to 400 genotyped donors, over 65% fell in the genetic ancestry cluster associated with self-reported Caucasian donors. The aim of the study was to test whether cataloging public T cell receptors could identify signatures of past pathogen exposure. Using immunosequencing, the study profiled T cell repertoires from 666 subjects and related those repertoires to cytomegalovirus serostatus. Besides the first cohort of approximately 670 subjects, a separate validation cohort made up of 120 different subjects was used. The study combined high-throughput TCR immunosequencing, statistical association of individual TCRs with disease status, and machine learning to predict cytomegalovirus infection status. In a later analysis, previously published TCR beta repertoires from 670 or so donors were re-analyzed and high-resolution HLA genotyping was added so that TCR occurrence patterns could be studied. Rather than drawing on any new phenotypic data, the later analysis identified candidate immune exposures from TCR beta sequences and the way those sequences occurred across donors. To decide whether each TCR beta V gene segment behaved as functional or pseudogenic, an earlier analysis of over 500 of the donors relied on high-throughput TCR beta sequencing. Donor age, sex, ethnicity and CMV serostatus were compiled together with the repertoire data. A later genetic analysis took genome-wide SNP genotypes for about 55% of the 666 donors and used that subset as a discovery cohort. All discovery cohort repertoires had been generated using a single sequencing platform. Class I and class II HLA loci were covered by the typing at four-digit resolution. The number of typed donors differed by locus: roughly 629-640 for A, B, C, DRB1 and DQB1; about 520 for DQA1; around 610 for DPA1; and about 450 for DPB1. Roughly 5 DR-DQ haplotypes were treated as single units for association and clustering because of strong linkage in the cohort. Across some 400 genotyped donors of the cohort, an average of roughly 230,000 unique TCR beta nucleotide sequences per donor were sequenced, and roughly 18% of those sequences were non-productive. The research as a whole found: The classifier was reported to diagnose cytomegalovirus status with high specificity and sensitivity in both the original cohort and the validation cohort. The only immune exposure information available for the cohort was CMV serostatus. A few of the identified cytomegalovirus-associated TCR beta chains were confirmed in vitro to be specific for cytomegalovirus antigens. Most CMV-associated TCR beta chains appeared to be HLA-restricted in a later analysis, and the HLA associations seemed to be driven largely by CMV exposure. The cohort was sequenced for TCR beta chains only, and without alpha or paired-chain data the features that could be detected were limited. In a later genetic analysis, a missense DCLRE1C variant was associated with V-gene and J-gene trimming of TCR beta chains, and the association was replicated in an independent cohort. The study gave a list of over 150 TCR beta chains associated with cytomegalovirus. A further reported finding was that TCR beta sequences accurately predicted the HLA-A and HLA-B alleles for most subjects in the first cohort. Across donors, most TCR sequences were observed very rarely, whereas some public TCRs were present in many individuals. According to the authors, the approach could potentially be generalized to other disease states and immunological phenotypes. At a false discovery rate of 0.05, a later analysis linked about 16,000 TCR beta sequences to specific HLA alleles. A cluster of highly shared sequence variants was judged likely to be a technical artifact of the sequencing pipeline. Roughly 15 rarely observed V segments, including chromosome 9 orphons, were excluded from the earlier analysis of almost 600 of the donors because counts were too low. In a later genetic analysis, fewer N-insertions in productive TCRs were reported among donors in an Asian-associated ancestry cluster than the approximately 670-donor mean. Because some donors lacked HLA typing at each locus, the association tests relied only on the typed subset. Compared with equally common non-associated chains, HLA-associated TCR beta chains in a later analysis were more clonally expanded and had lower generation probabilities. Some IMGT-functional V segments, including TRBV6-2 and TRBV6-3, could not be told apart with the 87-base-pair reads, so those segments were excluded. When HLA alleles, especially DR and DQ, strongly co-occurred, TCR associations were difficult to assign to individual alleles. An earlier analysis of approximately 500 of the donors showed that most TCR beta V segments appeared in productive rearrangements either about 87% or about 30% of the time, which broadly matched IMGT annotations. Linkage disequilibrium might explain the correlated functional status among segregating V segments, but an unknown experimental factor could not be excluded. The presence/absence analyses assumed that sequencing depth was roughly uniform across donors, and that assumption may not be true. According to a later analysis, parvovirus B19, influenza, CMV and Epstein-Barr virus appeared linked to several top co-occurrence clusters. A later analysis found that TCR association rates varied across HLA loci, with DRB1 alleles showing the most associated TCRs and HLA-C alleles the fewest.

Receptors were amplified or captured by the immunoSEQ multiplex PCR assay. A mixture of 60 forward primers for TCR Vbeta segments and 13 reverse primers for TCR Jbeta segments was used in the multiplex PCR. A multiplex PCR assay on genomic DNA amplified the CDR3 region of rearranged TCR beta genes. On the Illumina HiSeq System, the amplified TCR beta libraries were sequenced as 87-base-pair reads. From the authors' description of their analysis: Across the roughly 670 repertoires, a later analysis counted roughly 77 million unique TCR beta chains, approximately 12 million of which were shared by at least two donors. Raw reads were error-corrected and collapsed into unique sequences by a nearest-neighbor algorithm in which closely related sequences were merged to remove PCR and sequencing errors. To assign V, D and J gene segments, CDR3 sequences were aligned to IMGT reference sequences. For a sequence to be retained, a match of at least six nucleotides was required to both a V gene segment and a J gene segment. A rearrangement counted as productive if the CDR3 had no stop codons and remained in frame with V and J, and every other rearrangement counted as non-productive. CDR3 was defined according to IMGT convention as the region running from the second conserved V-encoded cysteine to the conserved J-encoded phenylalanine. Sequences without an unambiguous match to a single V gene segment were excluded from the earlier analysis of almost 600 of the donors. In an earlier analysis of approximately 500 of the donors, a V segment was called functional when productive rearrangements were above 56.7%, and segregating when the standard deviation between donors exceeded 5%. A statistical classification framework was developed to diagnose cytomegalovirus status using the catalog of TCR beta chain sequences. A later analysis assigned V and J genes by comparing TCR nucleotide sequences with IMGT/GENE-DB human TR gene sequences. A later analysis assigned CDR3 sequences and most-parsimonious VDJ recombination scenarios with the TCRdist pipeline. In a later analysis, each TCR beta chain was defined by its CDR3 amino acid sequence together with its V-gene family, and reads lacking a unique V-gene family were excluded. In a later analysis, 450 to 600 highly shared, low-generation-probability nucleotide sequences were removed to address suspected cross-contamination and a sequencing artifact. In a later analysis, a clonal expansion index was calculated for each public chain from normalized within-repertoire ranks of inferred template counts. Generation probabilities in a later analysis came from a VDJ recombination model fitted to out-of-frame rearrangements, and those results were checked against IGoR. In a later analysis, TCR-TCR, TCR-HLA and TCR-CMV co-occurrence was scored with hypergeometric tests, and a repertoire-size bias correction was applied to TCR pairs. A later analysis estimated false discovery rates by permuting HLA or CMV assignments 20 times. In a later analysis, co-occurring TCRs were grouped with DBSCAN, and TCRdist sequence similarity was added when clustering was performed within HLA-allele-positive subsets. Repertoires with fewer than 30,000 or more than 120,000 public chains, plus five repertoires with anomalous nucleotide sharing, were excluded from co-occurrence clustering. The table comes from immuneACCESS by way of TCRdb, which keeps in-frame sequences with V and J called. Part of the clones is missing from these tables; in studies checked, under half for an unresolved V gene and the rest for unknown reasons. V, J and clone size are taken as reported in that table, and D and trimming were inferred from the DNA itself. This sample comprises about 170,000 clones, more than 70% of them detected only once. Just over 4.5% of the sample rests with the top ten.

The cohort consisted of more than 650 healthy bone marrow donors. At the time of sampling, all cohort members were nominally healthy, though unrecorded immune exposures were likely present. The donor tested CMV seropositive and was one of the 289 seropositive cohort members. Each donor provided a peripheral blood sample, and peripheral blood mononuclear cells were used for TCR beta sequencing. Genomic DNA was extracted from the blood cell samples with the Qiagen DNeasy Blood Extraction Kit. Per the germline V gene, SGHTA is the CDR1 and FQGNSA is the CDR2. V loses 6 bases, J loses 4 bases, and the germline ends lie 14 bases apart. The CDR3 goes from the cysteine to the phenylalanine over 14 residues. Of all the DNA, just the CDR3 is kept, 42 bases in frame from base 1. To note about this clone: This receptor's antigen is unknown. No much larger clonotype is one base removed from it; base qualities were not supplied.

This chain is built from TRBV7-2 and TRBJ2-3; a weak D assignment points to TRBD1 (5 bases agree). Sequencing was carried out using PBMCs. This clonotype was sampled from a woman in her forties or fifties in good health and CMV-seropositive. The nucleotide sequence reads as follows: TGTGCCAGCAGTTACCAGTTCAGGGCAGATACGCAGTATTTT. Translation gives CASSYQFRADTQYF.